This T cell receptor (beta chain) was sequenced during a study of blood T cell repertoires in COVID-19. Study at large: Sites in the United States, Italy and Spain provided acute and convalescent COVID-19 samples. Sources were T cells, B-cell-depleted T cells, or PBMCs; the material itself was cDNA or gDNA.

The CDR3 has 18 amino acids. Per the germline V gene, CDR1 is SGDLS and CDR2 is YYNGEE. Trimming took off 3 bases at V and 1 base at J, with 22 bases between the two ends. Authors' processing steps: Using reference gene primer amplification, nucleated cell counts were estimated. Clones were sequenced by immunoSEQ multiplex PCR, and TCRdb holds only the in-frame ones, with some missing. The V and J calls and clone size were taken over from that table, and D and trimming were inferred from the DNA. The table shows more than 300,000 clones, with approximately 88% occurring only once. The sequencing input was peripheral blood. The chain uses TRBV9 and TRBJ2-5, with unresolved D. The receptor's source is a man aged 18 to 35 who had recovered from COVID-19. The DNA for the CDR3 is TGTGCCAGCAGCGCCCCTTCTTCGTGGAGCGAGTTCCAAGAGACCCAGTACTTC. Protein: CASSAPSSWSEFQETQYF.